This T cell receptor beta chain originates from a study of CD8 T cells in Susac syndrome. Sequencing of TCR beta drew on CD8+ and CD4+ T cells from blood. The multiple sclerosis controls were treatment-naive patients with relapsing-remitting disease that was stable or active. CD8+ and CD4+ T cells were negatively isolated; TEMRA cells were FACS-enriched. The CDR3 is 15 residues long. Germline lookup yields CDR1 LNHDA and CDR2 SQIVND (reference sequence). Losses at the gene ends were 5 bases for V and 6 bases for J; bases not matched to a gene: 10. When the RNA was reverse transcribed, random hexamers were used with an input of roughly 0.5 to 1 ug. Amplification of the TCR beta CDR3 was carried out by immunoSEQ multiplex PCR, which spanned a total of 54 Vbeta and 13 Jbeta segments. TCRdb redid the calling of the immunoSEQ multiplex PCR reads with MiXCR, one entry per CDR3 protein. The sample yields under 350,000 distinct CDR3 sequences, 92% seen once.

The chain joins TRBV19 to TRBJ1-1; TRBD1 matches 9 bases. The sequenced sample was CD4+ T cells from PBMCs. This sequence was found in a human donor with multiple sclerosis. In DNA, the CDR3 is TGTGCCAGTAGTCCCGGGGGCGGGACAGGGCCTGAAGCTTTCTTT. Amino acids: CASSPGGGTGPEAFF. The full variable domain, completed using reference TRBV19 and TRBJ1-1, is DGGITQSPKYLFRKEGQNVTLSCEQNLNHDAMYWYRQDPGQGLRLIYYSQIVNDFQKGDIAEGYSVSREKKESFPLTVTSAQKNPTAFYLCASSPGGGTGPEAFFGQGTRLTVV.